This is a list of T cell receptor beta chains from one sample in a study of follicular helper T cells after annual influenza vaccination. Sequencing was performed with immunoSEQ multiplex PCR; in TCRdb, only in-frame clones are kept and a portion is missing. The sample includes 8,500 to 9,000 clones, 82% of them seen just once. The sample in question was CXCR5+ CD38- circulating T follicular helper cells from blood, obtained 7 days after influenza vaccination. The receptors stem from an adult who received the influenza vaccine. The CDR3 runs from the conserved cysteine through the conserved F or W. D genes are given only for firm matches. The size entry is marked missing in some rows and otherwise reads once, few, many or a size class.

cdr3_length: 15
clone_size: .
d_call: .
j_call: TRBJ2-1
v_call: TRBV6-1
cdr3_aa: CASSEAGRSYNEQFF
cdr3_nt: TGTGCCAGCAGTGAAGCGGGGCGGTCGTACAATGAGCAGTTCTTC

cdr3_length: 13
clone_size: .
d_call: .
j_call: TRBJ2-1
v_call: TRBV5-4
cdr3_aa: CASSLNRVNEQFF
cdr3_nt: TGTGCCAGCAGCTTGAACAGGGTAAATGAGCAGTTCTTC

cdr3_length: 14
clone_size: few
d_call: .
j_call: TRBJ2-7
v_call: TRBV5-5
cdr3_aa: CASSFGQGSDEQYF
cdr3_nt: TGTGCCAGCAGCTTTGGGCAGGGGTCCGACGAGCAGTACTTC

cdr3_length: 15
clone_size: once
d_call: TRBD1
j_call: TRBJ2-5
v_call: TRBV2
cdr3_aa: CASLRQGLQQETQYF
cdr3_nt: TGTGCCAGCCTCAGACAGGGGCTACAACAAGAGACCCAGTACTTC

cdr3_length: 13
clone_size: .
d_call: .
j_call: TRBJ2-1
v_call: TRBV2
cdr3_aa: CASSGWTVYEQFF
cdr3_nt: TGTGCCAGCAGTGGGTGGACAGTCTATGAGCAGTTCTTC

cdr3_length: 14
clone_size: .
d_call: TRBD1
j_call: TRBJ2-7
v_call: TRBV30
cdr3_aa: CAWRGDRGFYEQYF
cdr3_nt: TGTGCCTGGAGGGGGGACAGGGGCTTCTACGAGCAGTACTTC

cdr3_length: 14
clone_size: .
d_call: TRBD1
j_call: TRBJ2-1
v_call: TRBV2
cdr3_aa: CASTFQGAFNEQFF
cdr3_nt: TGTGCCAGCACCTTCCAGGGGGCCTTCAATGAGCAGTTCTTC

cdr3_length: 17
clone_size: .
d_call: TRBD2
j_call: TRBJ2-1
v_call: TRBV15
cdr3_aa: CATSREGRLAGANEQFF
cdr3_nt: TGTGCCACCAGCAGAGAAGGTCGGCTAGCGGGGGCCAATGAGCAGTTCTTC

cdr3_length: 15
clone_size: .
d_call: .
j_call: TRBJ2-3
v_call: TRBV5-6
cdr3_aa: CASSLERGASDTQYF
cdr3_nt: TGTGCCAGCAGCTTGGAGCGAGGGGCGTCAGATACGCAGTATTTT

cdr3_length: 13
clone_size: .
d_call: .
j_call: TRBJ2-7
v_call: TRBV6-5
cdr3_aa: CASGTDRVHEQYF
cdr3_nt: TGTGCCAGCGGGACTGACAGGGTTCACGAGCAGTACTTC

cdr3_length: 16
clone_size: .
d_call: TRBD1
j_call: TRBJ2-7
v_call: TRBV28
cdr3_aa: CASRSYGTGISYEQYF
cdr3_nt: TGTGCCAGCAGGTCCTACGGGACAGGGATTTCCTACGAGCAGTACTTC

cdr3_length: 11
clone_size: .
d_call: .
j_call: TRBJ2-7
v_call: TRBV7-9
cdr3_aa: CASSPISEQYF
cdr3_nt: TGTGCCAGCAGCCCTATATCTGAGCAGTACTTC

cdr3_length: 13
clone_size: .
d_call: TRBD1
j_call: TRBJ1-2
v_call: TRBV28
cdr3_aa: CASSLNRGGGYTF
cdr3_nt: TGTGCCAGCAGTTTAAACAGGGGCGGGGGCTACACCTTC

cdr3_length: 14
clone_size: .
d_call: .
j_call: TRBJ2-5
v_call: TRBV10-2
cdr3_aa: CASSASSIEETQYF
cdr3_nt: TGCGCCAGCAGTGCAAGTAGCATAGAAGAGACCCAGTACTTC

cdr3_length: 12
clone_size: .
d_call: .
j_call: TRBJ1-5
v_call: TRBV6-5
cdr3_aa: CASSRKEGPQHF
cdr3_nt: TGTGCCAGCAGTAGAAAAGAGGGGCCCCAGCATTTT

cdr3_length: 13
clone_size: few
d_call: .
j_call: TRBJ1-2
v_call: TRBV2
cdr3_aa: CASRQGTNYGYTF
cdr3_nt: TGTGCCAGCAGGCAGGGGACTAACTATGGCTACACCTTC

cdr3_length: 15
clone_size: few
d_call: TRBD2
j_call: TRBJ2-7
v_call: TRBV9
cdr3_aa: CASSPRSSGDYEQYF
cdr3_nt: TGTGCCAGCAGCCCCCGTAGTAGCGGGGACTACGAGCAGTACTTC

cdr3_length: 15
clone_size: .
d_call: .
j_call: TRBJ2-2
v_call: TRBV19
cdr3_aa: CASSISTAGSGELFF
cdr3_nt: TGTGCCAGTAGTATTAGCACTGCCGGTTCCGGGGAGCTGTTTTTT

cdr3_length: 17
clone_size: .
d_call: TRBD2
j_call: TRBJ2-1
v_call: TRBV7-2
cdr3_aa: CASSLESAGGSYNEQFF
cdr3_nt: TGTGCCAGCAGCTTAGAATCCGCGGGGGGTTCCTACAATGAGCAGTTCTTC

cdr3_length: 17
clone_size: once
d_call: .
j_call: TRBJ1-3
v_call: TRBV28
cdr3_aa: CASSFTRYRQAGNTIYF
cdr3_nt: TGTGCCAGCAGTTTCACGAGGTATCGTCAAGCAGGAAACACCATATATTTT

cdr3_length: 15
clone_size: .
d_call: .
j_call: TRBJ2-7
v_call: TRBV18
cdr3_aa: CASSPPGSASYEQYF
cdr3_nt: TGTGCCAGCTCACCACCTGGGTCGGCTTCCTACGAGCAGTACTTC

cdr3_length: 14
clone_size: .
d_call: .
j_call: TRBJ2-5
v_call: TRBV5-4
cdr3_aa: CASSLVGSQETQYF
cdr3_nt: TGTGCCAGCAGCTTGGTGGGCAGTCAAGAGACCCAGTACTTC

cdr3_length: 14
clone_size: .
d_call: .
j_call: TRBJ1-2
v_call: TRBV15
cdr3_aa: CATSRARVGYGYTF
cdr3_nt: TGTGCCACCAGCAGGGCCCGGGTTGGCTATGGCTACACCTTC

cdr3_length: 16
clone_size: .
d_call: TRBD1
j_call: TRBJ2-3
v_call: TRBV4-2
cdr3_aa: CASSQSTGGRTDTQYF
cdr3_nt: TGTGCCAGCAGCCAGTCTACAGGGGGCAGGACAGATACGCAGTATTTT

cdr3_length: 15
clone_size: .
d_call: .
j_call: TRBJ2-2
v_call: TRBV28
cdr3_aa: CASTKPGGGTGELFF
cdr3_nt: TGTGCCAGCACCAAACCAGGGGGGGGCACCGGGGAGCTGTTTTTT

cdr3_length: 14
clone_size: .
d_call: .
j_call: TRBJ1-1
v_call: TRBV7-2
cdr3_aa: CASSLSSVNTEAFF
cdr3_nt: TGTGCCAGCAGCTTATCCTCAGTGAACACTGAAGCTTTCTTT

cdr3_length: 16
clone_size: once
d_call: TRBD1
j_call: TRBJ2-7
v_call: TRBV28
cdr3_aa: CASSLRTGGRLYEQYF
cdr3_nt: TGTGCCAGCAGTCTCCGGACAGGGGGACGCCTCTACGAGCAGTACTTC

cdr3_length: 15
clone_size: .
d_call: .
j_call: TRBJ2-3
v_call: TRBV2
cdr3_aa: CASSAQGSSTDTQYF
cdr3_nt: TGTGCCAGCAGCGCACAGGGCTCGAGCACAGATACGCAGTATTTT

cdr3_length: 16
clone_size: .
d_call: .
j_call: TRBJ2-2
v_call: TRBV30
cdr3_aa: CAWNFRGARATGELFF
cdr3_nt: TGTGCCTGGAATTTCCGCGGGGCGCGGGCCACCGGGGAGCTGTTTTTT

cdr3_length: 14
clone_size: .
d_call: .
j_call: TRBJ1-3
v_call: TRBV6-6
cdr3_aa: CASSSGPSGNTIYF
cdr3_nt: TGTGCCAGCTCTTCGGGGCCCTCTGGAAACACCATATATTTT

cdr3_length: 14
clone_size: .
d_call: .
j_call: TRBJ2-6
v_call: TRBV27
cdr3_aa: CASSLSSGANVLTF
cdr3_nt: TGTGCCAGCAGTTTAAGCTCTGGGGCCAACGTCCTGACTTTC

cdr3_length: 15
clone_size: .
d_call: .
j_call: TRBJ1-6
v_call: TRBV6-6
cdr3_aa: CASRLPGGGNSPLHF
cdr3_nt: TGTGCCAGCAGACTACCGGGGGGCGGGAATTCACCCCTCCACTTT

cdr3_length: 16
clone_size: .
d_call: .
j_call: TRBJ1-1
v_call: TRBV18
cdr3_aa: CASSPQVGKGNTEAFF
cdr3_nt: TGTGCCAGCTCACCCCAGGTGGGGAAGGGGAACACTGAAGCTTTCTTT

cdr3_length: 11
clone_size: few
d_call: .
j_call: TRBJ2-7
v_call: TRBV18
cdr3_aa: CASSPEYEQYF
cdr3_nt: TGTGCCAGCTCACCAGAGTACGAGCAGTACTTC

cdr3_length: 18
clone_size: .
d_call: .
j_call: TRBJ2-7
v_call: TRBV7-8
cdr3_aa: CASSLGGWGSPNSYEQYF
cdr3_nt: TGTGCCAGCAGCTTAGGGGGTTGGGGGAGCCCCAATTCGTACGAGCAGTACTTC

cdr3_length: 16
clone_size: once
d_call: .
j_call: TRBJ2-3
v_call: TRBV5-1
cdr3_aa: CASSLGGTTSTDTQYF
cdr3_nt: TGCGCCAGCAGCTTGGGTGGGACAACCAGCACAGATACGCAGTATTTT

cdr3_length: 15
clone_size: .
d_call: TRBD2
j_call: TRBJ2-3
v_call: TRBV7-8
cdr3_aa: CASSLVGGYTDTQYF
cdr3_nt: TGTGCCAGCAGCTTAGTCGGGGGGTACACAGATACGCAGTATTTT

cdr3_length: 15
clone_size: .
d_call: TRBD2
j_call: TRBJ2-5
v_call: TRBV5-4
cdr3_aa: CASSYSGGPRETQYF
cdr3_nt: TGTGCCAGCAGCTATAGCGGGGGCCCTCGAGAGACCCAGTACTTC

cdr3_length: 15
clone_size: .
d_call: TRBD1
j_call: TRBJ2-3
v_call: TRBV4-1
cdr3_aa: CASSRGQGGPDTQYF
cdr3_nt: TGCGCCAGCAGCCGGGGACAGGGCGGACCAGATACGCAGTATTTT

cdr3_length: 14
clone_size: .
d_call: .
j_call: TRBJ1-6
v_call: TRBV5-1
cdr3_aa: CASSSGILDSPLHF
cdr3_nt: TGCGCCAGCAGCTCGGGAATCTTAGATTCACCCCTCCACTTT

cdr3_length: 14
clone_size: .
d_call: TRBD1
j_call: TRBJ1-2
v_call: TRBV7-2
cdr3_aa: CASSLESTGGGYTF
cdr3_nt: TGTGCCAGCAGCTTAGAATCGACAGGGGGAGGCTACACCTTC

cdr3_length: 13
clone_size: once
d_call: .
j_call: TRBJ2-4
v_call: TRBV14
cdr3_aa: CASSQDRGAIQYF
cdr3_nt: TGTGCCAGCAGCCAAGATCGGGGGGCGATTCAGTACTTC

cdr3_length: 15
clone_size: .
d_call: TRBD1
j_call: TRBJ1-2
v_call: TRBV6-1
cdr3_aa: CASSETGTGYRGYTF
cdr3_nt: TGTGCCAGCAGTGAAACGGGGACAGGGTATCGGGGCTACACCTTC

cdr3_length: 13
clone_size: .
d_call: TRBD1
j_call: TRBJ1-5
v_call: TRBV27
cdr3_aa: CASSADRVQPQHF
cdr3_nt: TGTGCCAGCAGTGCCGACAGGGTTCAGCCCCAGCATTTT

cdr3_length: 18
clone_size: .
d_call: TRBD1
j_call: TRBJ2-1
v_call: TRBV7-2
cdr3_aa: CASSLVGTVAINYNEQFF
cdr3_nt: TGTGCCAGCAGCTTAGTGGGGACAGTCGCAATCAACTACAATGAGCAGTTCTTC

cdr3_length: 14
clone_size: .
d_call: TRBD1
j_call: TRBJ2-2
v_call: TRBV2
cdr3_aa: CASSVDRGTGELFF
cdr3_nt: TGTGCCAGCAGTGTGGACAGGGGGACCGGGGAGCTGTTTTTT

cdr3_length: 17
clone_size: .
d_call: .
j_call: TRBJ2-6
v_call: TRBV19
cdr3_aa: CASSIIGGLSGANVLTF
cdr3_nt: TGTGCCAGTAGTATTATTGGGGGGCTCTCTGGGGCCAACGTCCTGACTTTC

cdr3_length: 12
clone_size: .
d_call: .
j_call: TRBJ1-1
v_call: TRBV7-9
cdr3_aa: CASSLPHTEAFF
cdr3_nt: TGTGCCAGCAGCTTACCGCACACTGAAGCTTTCTTT

cdr3_length: 15
clone_size: .
d_call: .
j_call: TRBJ1-2
v_call: TRBV7-8
cdr3_aa: CASSLAWEANYGYTF
cdr3_nt: TGTGCCAGCAGCTTAGCCTGGGAAGCTAACTATGGCTACACCTTC

cdr3_length: 13
clone_size: .
d_call: TRBD1
j_call: TRBJ1-2
v_call: TRBV29-1
cdr3_aa: CSVATGGDYGYTF
cdr3_nt: TGCAGCGTGGCCACAGGGGGTGACTATGGCTACACCTTC

cdr3_length: 15
clone_size: .
d_call: .
j_call: TRBJ1-1
v_call: TRBV28
cdr3_aa: CASSLGGGANTEAFF
cdr3_nt: TGTGCCAGCAGTTTAGGGGGGGGAGCGAACACTGAAGCTTTCTTT

cdr3_length: 13
clone_size: .
d_call: .
j_call: TRBJ2-4
v_call: TRBV11-2
cdr3_aa: CASSLLGQNIQYF
cdr3_nt: TGTGCCAGCAGCTTATTGGGGCAGAACATTCAGTACTTC

cdr3_length: 12
clone_size: .
d_call: .
j_call: TRBJ2-1
v_call: TRBV10-2
cdr3_aa: CASMGGGNEQFF
cdr3_nt: TGCGCCAGCATGGGGGGTGGGAATGAGCAGTTCTTC

cdr3_length: 14
clone_size: few
d_call: .
j_call: TRBJ1-2
v_call: TRBV2
cdr3_aa: CASTPEGPNLGYTF
cdr3_nt: TGTGCCAGCACTCCGGAAGGGCCAAATCTGGGCTACACCTTC

cdr3_length: 17
clone_size: .
d_call: .
j_call: TRBJ1-4
v_call: TRBV30
cdr3_aa: CAWSPLLVGATNEKLFF
cdr3_nt: TGTGCCTGGAGCCCTCTTCTAGTCGGGGCAACTAATGAAAAACTGTTTTTT